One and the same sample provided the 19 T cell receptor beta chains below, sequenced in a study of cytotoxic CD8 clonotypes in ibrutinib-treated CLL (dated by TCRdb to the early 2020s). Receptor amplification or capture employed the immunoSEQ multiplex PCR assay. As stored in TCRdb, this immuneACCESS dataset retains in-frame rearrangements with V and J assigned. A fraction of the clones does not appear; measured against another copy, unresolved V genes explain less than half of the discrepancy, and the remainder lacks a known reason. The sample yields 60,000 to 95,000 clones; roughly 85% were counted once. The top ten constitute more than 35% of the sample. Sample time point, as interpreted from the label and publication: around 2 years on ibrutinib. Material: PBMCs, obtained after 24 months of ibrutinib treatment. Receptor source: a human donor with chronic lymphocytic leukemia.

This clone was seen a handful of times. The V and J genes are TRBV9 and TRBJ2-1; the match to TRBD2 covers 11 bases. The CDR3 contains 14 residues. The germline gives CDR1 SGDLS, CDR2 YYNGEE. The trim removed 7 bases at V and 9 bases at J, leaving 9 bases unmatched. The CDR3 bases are TGTGCCAGCGGGCCGGGCGGACTAGCGGGTGAGCAGTTCTTC. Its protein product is CASGPGGLAGEQFF.

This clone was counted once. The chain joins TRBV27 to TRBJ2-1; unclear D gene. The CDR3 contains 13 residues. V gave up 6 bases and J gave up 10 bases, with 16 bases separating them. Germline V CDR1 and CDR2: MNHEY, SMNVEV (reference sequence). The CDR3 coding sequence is TGTGCCAGCAGATTGGCAGGCCAGCGCGAGCAGTTCTTC. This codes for CASRLAGQREQFF.

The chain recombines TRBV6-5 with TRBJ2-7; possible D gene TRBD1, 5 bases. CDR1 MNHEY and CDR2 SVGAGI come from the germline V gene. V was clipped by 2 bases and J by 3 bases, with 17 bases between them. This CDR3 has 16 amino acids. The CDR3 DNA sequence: TGTGCCAGCAGTTACCCGAAGGGGCTACCAATCTACGAGCAGTACTTC. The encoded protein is CASSYPKGLPIYEQYF.

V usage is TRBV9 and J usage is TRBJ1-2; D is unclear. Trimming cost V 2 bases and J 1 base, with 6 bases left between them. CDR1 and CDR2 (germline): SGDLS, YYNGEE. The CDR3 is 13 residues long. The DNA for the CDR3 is TGTGCCAGCAGCGTGAAGGATAACTATGGCTACACCTTC. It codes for CASSVKDNYGYTF.

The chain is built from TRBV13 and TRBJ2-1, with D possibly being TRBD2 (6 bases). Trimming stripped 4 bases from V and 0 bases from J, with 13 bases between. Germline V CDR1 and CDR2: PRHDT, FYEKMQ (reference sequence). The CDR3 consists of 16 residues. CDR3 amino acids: CASSSTGLNSYNEQFF. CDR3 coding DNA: TGTGCCAGCAGCTCAACGGGACTTAACTCCTACAATGAGCAGTTCTTC.

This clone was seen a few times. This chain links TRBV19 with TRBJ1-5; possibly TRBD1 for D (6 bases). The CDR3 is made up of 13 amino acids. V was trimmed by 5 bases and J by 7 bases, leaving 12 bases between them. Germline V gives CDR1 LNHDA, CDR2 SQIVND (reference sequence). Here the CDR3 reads CASSRGRGQPQHF. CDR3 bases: TGTGCCAGTAGTCGGGGCAGGGGACAGCCCCAGCATTTT.

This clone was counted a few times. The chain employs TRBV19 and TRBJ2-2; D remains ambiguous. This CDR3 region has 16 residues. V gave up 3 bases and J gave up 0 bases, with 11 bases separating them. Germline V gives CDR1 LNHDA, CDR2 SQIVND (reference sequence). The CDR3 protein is CASSIRPDTNTGELFF. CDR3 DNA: TGTGCCAGTAGTATTCGTCCGGATACGAACACCGGGGAGCTGTTTTTT.

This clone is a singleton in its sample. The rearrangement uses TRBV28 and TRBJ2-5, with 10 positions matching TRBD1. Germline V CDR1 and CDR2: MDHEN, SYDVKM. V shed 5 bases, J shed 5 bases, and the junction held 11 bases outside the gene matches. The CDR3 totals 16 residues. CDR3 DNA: TGTGCCAGCAGTATGACGGGACAGGGGCAGGGGGAGACCCAGTACTTC. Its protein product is CASSMTGQGQGETQYF.

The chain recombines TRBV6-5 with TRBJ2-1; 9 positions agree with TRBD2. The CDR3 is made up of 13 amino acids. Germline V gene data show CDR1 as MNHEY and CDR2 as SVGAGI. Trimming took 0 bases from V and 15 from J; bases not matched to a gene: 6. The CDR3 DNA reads TGTGCCAGCAGTTACTCGTTGCGGGAGGGCAGGTTCTTC. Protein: CASSYSLREGRFF.

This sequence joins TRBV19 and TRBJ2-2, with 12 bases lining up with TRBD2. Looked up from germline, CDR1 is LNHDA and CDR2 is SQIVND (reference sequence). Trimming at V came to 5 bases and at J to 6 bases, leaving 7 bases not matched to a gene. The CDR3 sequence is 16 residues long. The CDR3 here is CASSARLAGVPGELFF. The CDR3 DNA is TGTGCCAGTAGTGCCCGACTAGCGGGAGTCCCCGGGGAGCTGTTTTTT.

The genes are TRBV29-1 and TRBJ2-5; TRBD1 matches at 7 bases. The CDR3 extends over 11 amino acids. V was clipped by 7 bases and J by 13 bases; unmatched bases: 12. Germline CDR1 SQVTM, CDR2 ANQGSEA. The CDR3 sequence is CSAVLGQFGYF. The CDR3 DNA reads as TGCAGCGCTGTTTTGGGACAGTTCGGGTACTTC. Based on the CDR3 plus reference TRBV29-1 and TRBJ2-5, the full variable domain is SAVISQKPSRDICQRGTSLTIQCQVDSQVTMMFWYRQQPGQSLTLIATANQGSEATYESGFVIDKFPISRPNLTFSTLTVSNMSPEDSSIYLCSAVLGQFGYFGPGTRLLVL.

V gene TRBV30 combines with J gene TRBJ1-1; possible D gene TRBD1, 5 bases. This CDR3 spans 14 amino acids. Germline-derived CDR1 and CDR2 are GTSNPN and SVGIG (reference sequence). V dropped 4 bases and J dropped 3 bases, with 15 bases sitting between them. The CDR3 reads CAWTPGGYDTEAFF. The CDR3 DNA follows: TGTGCCTGGACCCCGGGGGGGTATGACACTGAAGCTTTCTTT.

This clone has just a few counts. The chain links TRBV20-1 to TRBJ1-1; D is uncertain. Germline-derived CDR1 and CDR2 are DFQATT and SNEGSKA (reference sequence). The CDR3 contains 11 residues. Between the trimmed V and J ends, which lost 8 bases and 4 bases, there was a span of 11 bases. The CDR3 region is CSFPRPTEAFF. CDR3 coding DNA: TGCAGTTTTCCACGGCCCACTGAAGCTTTCTTT.

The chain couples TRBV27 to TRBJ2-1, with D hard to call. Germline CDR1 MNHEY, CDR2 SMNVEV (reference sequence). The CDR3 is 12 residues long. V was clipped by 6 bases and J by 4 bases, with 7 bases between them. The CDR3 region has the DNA TGTGCCAGCAGCCCACTTTACAATGAGCAGTTCTTC. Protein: CASSPLYNEQFF.

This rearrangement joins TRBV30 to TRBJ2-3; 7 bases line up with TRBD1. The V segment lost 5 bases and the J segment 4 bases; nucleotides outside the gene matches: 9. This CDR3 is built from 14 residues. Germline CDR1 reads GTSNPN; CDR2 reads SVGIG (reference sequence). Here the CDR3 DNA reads TGTGCCTGGTTAGAACAGGGGATTCCAGATACGCAGTATTTT. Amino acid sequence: CAWLEQGIPDTQYF.

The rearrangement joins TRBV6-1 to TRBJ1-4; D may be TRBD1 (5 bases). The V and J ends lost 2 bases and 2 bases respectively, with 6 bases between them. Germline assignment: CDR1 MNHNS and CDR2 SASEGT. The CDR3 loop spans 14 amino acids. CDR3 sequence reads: CASSEQGTNEKLFF. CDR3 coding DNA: TGTGCCAGCAGTGAACAGGGCACTAATGAAAAACTGTTTTTT.

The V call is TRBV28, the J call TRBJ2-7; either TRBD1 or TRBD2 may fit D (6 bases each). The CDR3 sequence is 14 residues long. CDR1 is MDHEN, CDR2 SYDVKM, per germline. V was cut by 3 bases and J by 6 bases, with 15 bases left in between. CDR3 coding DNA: TGTGCCAGCAGTTTCCACAGGGAGGTGGGCGAGCAGTACTTC. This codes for CASSFHREVGEQYF.

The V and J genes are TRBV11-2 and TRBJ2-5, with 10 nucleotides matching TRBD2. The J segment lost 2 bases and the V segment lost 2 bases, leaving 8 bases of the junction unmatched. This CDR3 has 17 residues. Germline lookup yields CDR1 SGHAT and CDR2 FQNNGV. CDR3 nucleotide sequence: TGTGCCAGCAGCTTAAGGTCTAGCGGGAGCAGACAAGAGACCCAGTACTTC. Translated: CASSLRSSGSRQETQYF. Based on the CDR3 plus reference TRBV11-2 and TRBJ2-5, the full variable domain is EAGVAQSPRYKIIEKRQSVAFWCNPISGHATLYWYQQILGQGPKLLIQFQNNGVVDDSQLPKDRFSAERLKGVDSTLKIQPAKLEDSAVYLCASSLRSSGSRQETQYFGPGTRLLVL.

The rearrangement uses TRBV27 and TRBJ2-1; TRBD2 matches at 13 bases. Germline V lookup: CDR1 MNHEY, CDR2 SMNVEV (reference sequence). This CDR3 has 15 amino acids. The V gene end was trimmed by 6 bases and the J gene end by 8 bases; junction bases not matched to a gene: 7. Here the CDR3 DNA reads TGTGCCAGCAGGACAACTAGCGGGAGGGCCTATGAGCAGTTCTTC. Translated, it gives CASRTTSGRAYEQFF.